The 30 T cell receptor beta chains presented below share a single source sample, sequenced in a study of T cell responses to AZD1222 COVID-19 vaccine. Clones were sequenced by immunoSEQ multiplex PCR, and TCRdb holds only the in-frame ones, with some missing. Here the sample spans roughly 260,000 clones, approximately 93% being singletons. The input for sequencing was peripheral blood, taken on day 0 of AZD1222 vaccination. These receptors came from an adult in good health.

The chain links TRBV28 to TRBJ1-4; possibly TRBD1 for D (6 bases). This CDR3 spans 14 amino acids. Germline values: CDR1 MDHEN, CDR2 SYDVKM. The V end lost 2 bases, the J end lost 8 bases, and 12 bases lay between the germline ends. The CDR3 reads CASSLRGANEKLFF. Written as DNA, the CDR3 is TGTGCCAGCAGTTTAAGGGGGGCGAACGAAAAACTGTTTTTT.

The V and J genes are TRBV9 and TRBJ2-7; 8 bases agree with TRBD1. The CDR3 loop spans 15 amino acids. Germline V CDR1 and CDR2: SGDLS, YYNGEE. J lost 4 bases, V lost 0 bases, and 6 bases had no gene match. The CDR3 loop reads CASSVAPGQAYEQYF. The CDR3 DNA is TGTGCCAGCAGCGTAGCTCCGGGACAGGCGTACGAGCAGTACTTC.

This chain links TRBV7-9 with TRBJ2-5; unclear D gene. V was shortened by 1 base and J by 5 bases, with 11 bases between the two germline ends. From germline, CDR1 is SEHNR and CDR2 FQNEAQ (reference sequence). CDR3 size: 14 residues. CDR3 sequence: CASSLDSISETQYF. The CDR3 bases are TGTGCCAGCAGCTTAGATTCGATCTCGGAGACCCAGTACTTC.

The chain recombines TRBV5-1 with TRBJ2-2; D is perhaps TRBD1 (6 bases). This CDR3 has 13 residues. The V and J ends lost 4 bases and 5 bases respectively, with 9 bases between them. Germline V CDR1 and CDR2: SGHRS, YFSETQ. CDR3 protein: CASSVQGTGELFF. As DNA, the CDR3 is TGCGCCAGCAGCGTACAGGGTACCGGGGAGCTGTTTTTT.

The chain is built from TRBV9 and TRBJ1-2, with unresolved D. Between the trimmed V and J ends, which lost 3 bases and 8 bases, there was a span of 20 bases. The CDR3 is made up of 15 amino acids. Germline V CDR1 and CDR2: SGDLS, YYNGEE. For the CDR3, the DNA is TGTGCCAGCAGCGACCGGGATCCTAGAGCGGGGGGCTACACCTTC. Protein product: CASSDRDPRAGGYTF.

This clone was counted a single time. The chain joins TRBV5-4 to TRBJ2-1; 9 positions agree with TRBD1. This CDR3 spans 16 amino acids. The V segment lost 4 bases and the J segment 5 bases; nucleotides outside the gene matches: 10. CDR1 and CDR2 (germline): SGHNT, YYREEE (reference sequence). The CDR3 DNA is TGTGCCAGCAGCCAGACCCCCACAGGGGGCCACAATGAGCAGTTCTTC. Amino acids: CASSQTPTGGHNEQFF. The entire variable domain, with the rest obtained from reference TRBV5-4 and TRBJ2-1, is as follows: ETGVTQSPTHLIKTRGQQVTLRCSSQSGHNTVSWYQQALGQGPQFIFQYYREEENGRGNFPPRFSGLQFPNYSSELNVNALELDDSALYLCASSQTPTGGHNEQFFGPGTRLTVL.

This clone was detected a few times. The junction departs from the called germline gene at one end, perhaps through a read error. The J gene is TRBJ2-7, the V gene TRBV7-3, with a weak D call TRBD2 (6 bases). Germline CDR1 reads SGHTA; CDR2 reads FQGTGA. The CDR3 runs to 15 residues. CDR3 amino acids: CASSLRRGPSHEQYF. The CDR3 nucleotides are TGTGCCAGCAGCTTAAGGCGGGGTCCCTCCCACGAGCAGTACTTC.

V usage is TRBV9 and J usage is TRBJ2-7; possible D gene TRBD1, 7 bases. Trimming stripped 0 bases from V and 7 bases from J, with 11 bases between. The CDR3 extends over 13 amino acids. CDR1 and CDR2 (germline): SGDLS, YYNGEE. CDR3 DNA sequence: TGTGCCAGCAGCGTAGGGACAGGAGGGGAGCAGTACTTC. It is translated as CASSVGTGGEQYF.

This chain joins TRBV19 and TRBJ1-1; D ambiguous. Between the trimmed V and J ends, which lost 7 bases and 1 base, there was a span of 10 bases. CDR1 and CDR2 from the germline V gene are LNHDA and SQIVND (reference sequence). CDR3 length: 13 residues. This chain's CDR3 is CASTRLRNTEAFF. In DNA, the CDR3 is TGTGCCAGTACGCGGCTCAGGAACACTGAAGCTTTCTTT.

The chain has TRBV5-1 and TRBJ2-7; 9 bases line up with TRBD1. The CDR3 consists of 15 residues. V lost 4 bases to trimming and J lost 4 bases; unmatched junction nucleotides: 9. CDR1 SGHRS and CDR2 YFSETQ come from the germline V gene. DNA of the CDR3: TGCGCCAGCAGCCGACCGGGACAGGGAGTGTACGAGCAGTACTTC. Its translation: CASSRPGQGVYEQYF.

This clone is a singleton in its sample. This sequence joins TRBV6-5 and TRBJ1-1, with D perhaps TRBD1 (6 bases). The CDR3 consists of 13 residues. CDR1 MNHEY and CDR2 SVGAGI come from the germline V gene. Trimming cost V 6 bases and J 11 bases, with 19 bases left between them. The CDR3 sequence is CASSPRGVRDAFF. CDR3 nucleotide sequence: TGTGCCAGCAGCCCGAGGGGGGTTCGAGACGCTTTCTTT.

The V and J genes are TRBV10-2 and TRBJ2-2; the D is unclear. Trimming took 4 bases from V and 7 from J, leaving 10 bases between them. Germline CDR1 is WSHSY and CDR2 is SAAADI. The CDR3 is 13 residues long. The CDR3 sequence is CASSGRIRGELFF. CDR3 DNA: TGCGCCAGCAGTGGTCGTATTCGCGGGGAGCTGTTTTTT.

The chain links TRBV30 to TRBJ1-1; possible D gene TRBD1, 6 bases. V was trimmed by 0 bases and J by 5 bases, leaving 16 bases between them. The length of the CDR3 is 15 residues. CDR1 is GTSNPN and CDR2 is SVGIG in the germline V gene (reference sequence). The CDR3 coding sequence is TGTGCCTGGAGTGTACTGGGTGGGAGGGGGACTGAAGCTTTCTTT. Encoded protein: CAWSVLGGRGTEAFF. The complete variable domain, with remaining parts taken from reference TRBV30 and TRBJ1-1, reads SQTIHQWPATLVQPVGSPLSLECTVEGTSNPNLYWYRQAAGRGLQLLFYSVGIGQISSEVPQNLSASRPQDRQFILSSKKLLLSDSGFYLCAWSVLGGRGTEAFFGQGTRLTVV.

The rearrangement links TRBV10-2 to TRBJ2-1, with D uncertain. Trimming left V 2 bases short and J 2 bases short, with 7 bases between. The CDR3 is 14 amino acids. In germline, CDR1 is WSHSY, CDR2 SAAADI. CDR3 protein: CASSEGGAYNEQFF. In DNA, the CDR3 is TGCGCCAGCAGTGAGGGTGGGGCCTACAATGAGCAGTTCTTC.

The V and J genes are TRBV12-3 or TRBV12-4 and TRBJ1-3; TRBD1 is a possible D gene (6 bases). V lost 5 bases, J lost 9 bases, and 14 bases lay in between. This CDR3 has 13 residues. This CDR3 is CASSLTRGATIYF. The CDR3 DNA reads TGTGCCAGCAGTCTAACTCGGGGGGCCACCATATATTTT.

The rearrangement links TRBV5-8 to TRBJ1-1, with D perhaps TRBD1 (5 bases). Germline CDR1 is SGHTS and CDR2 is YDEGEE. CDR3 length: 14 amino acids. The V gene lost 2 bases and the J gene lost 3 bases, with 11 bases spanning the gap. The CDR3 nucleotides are TGTGCCAGCAGCTTCGGCAGGGTTGACACTGAAGCTTTCTTT. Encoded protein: CASSFGRVDTEAFF.

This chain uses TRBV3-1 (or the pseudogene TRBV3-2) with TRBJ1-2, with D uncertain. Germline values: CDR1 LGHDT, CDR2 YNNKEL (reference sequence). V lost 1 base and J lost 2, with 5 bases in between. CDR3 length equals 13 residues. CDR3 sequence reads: CASSQGSNYGYTF. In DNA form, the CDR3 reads TGTGCCAGCAGCCAAGGCAGCAACTATGGCTACACCTTC.

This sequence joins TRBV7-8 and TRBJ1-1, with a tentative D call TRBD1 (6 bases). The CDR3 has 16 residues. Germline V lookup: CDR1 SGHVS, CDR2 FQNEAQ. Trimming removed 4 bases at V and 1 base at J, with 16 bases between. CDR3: CASSSPDRGGNTEAFF. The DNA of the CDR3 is TGTGCCAGCAGCTCGCCGGACAGAGGAGGGAACACTGAAGCTTTCTTT.

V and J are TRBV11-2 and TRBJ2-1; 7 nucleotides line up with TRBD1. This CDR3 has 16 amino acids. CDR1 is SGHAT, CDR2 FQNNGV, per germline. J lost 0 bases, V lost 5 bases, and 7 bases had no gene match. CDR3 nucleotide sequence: TGTGCCAGCAGCAGCCCGGGACAGCACTCCTACAATGAGCAGTTCTTC. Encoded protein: CASSSPGQHSYNEQFF. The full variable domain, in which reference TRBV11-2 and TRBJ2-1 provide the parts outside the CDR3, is EAGVAQSPRYKIIEKRQSVAFWCNPISGHATLYWYQQILGQGPKLLIQFQNNGVVDDSQLPKDRFSAERLKGVDSTLKIQPAKLEDSAVYLCASSSPGQHSYNEQFFGPGTRLTVL.

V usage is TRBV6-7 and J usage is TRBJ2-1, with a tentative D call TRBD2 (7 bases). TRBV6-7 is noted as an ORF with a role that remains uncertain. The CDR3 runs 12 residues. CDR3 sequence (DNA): TGTGCTAACCGGGGGGCGGTTAATGAGCAGTTCTTC. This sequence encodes CANRGAVNEQFF.

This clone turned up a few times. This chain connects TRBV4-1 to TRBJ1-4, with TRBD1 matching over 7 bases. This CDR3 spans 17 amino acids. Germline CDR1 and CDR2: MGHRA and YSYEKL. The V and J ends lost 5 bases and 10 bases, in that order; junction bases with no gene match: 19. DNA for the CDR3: TGCGCCAGCAGCTCATCATCATTGGGGCGGACAGGCCTAAAACTGTTTTTT. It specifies CASSSSSLGRTGLKLFF.

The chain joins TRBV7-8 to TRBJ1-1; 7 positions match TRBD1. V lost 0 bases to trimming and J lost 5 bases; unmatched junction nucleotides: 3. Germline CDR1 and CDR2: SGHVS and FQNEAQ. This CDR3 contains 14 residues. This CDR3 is CASSLAARGTEAFF. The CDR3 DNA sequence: TGTGCCAGCAGCTTAGCGGCCAGGGGGACTGAAGCTTTCTTT.

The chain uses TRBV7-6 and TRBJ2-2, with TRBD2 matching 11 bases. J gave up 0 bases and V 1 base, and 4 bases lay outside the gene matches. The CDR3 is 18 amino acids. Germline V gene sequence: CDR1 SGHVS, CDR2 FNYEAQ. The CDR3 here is CASSLEYSGRANTGELFF. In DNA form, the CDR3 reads TGTGCCAGCAGCTTAGAGTATAGCGGGAGGGCGAACACCGGGGAGCTGTTTTTT. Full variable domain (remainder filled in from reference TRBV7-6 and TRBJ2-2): GAGVSQSPRYKVTKRGQDVALRCDPISGHVSLYWYRQALGQGPEFLTYFNYEAQQDKSGLPNDRFSAERPEGSISTLTIQRTEQRDSAMYRCASSLEYSGRANTGELFFGEGSRLTVL.

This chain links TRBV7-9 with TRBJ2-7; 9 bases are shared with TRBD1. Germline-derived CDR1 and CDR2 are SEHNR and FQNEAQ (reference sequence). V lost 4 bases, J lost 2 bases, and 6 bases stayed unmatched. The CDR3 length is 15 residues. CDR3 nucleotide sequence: TGTGCCAGCAGCTCCCTAGGGACAGGGACCTACGAGCAGTACTTC. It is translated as CASSSLGTGTYEQYF. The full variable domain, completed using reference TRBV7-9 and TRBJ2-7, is DTGVSQNPRHKITKRGQNVTFRCDPISEHNRLYWYRQTLGQGPEFLTYFQNEAQLEKSRLLSDRFSAERPKGSFSTLEIQRTEQGDSAMYLCASSSLGTGTYEQYFGPGTRLTVT.

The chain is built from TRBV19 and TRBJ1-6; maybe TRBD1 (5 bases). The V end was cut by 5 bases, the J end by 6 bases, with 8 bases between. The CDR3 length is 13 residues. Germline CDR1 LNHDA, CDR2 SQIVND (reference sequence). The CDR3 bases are TGTGCCAGTAGTGGCGGGGGTAATTCACCCCTCCACTTT. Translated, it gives CASSGGGNSPLHF. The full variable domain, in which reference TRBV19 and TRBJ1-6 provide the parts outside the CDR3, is DGGITQSPKYLFRKEGQNVTLSCEQNLNHDAMYWYRQDPGQGLRLIYYSQIVNDFQKGDIAEGYSVSREKKESFPLTVTSAQKNPTAFYLCASSGGGNSPLHFGNGTRLTVT.

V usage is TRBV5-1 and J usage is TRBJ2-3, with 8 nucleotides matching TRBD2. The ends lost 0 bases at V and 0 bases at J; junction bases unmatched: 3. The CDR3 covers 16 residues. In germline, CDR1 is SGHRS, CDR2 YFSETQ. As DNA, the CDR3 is TGCGCCAGCAGCTTGGATGCGGGGGGTAGCACAGATACGCAGTATTTT. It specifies CASSLDAGGSTDTQYF.

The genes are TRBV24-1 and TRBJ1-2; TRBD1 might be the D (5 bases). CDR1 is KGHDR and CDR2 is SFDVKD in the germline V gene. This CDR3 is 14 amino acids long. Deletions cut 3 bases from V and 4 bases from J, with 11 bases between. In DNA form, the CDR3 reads TGTGCCACCAGTGATGGTGCCGGGGCCTATGGCTACACCTTC. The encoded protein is CATSDGAGAYGYTF.

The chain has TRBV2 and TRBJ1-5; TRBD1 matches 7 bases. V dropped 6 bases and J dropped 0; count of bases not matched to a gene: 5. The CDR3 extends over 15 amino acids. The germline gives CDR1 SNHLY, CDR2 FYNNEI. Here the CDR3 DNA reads TGTGCCAGCAGCCGGACAGGATATAGCAATCAGCCCCAGCATTTT. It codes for CASSRTGYSNQPQHF. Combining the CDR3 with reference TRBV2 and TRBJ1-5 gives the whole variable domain EPEVTQTPSHQVTQMGQEVILRCVPISNHLYFYWYRQILGQKVEFLVSFYNNEISEKSEIFDDQFSVERPDGSNFTLKIRSTKLEDSAMYFCASSRTGYSNQPQHFGDGTRLSIL.

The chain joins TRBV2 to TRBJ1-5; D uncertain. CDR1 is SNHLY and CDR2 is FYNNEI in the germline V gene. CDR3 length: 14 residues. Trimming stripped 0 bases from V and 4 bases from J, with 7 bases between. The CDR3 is CASSEAPQNQPQHF. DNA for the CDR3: TGTGCCAGCAGTGAAGCCCCCCAAAATCAGCCCCAGCATTTT.

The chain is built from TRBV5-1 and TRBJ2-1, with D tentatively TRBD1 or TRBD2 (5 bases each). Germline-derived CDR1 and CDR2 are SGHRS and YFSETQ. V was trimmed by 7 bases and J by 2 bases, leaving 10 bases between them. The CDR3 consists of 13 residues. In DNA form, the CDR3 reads TGCGCCAGCTCTCAGGGACCCTACAATGAGCAGTTCTTC. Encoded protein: CASSQGPYNEQFF.